The 9 T cell receptor beta chains below come from one sample, sequenced in a study of shared clonotypes between healthy human individuals. CD45RO negativity and positive selection for CCR7 defined naive CD8 cells, a population that excluded terminally differentiated effector memory CD45RA+ cells. Profiled with immunoSEQ multiplex PCR; TCRdb holds only in-frame clones, not every one. This repertoire shows roughly 2.1 million clones, about 93% found once; its top ten account for about 1.8%. Sequenced: naive CD8+ T cells from PBMCs. The receptors were gathered from a man aged 18 to 29 in good health. Some clones in this sample may be carry-over from other donors' samples.

The chain combines TRBV5-6 with TRBJ1-2; TRBD1 matches at 7 bases. The length of the CDR3 is 16 residues. Germline loops: CDR1 SGHDT, CDR2 YYEEEE. With 0 bases clipped from V and 2 bases from J, the junction kept 7 bases outside the gene matches. For the CDR3, the DNA is TGTGCCAGCAGCTTGGGCTCCGGGACAGACAACTATGGCTACACCTTC. Its translation is CASSLGSGTDNYGYTF.

The J gene is TRBJ2-1, the V gene TRBV14, with 9 bases aligning to TRBD1. The CDR3 loop spans 13 amino acids. V lost 3 bases, J lost 10 bases, and 4 bases stayed unmatched. In germline, CDR1 is SGHDN, CDR2 FVKESK. The CDR3, as DNA: TGTGCCAGCAGCCAGGGACAGGGCGGCGAGCAGTTCTTC. It is translated as CASSQGQGGEQFF.

The CDR3, as DNA: TGTGCCAGCAGCGTAGGAGGGTATGAGACCCAGTACTTC. Amino acids: CASSVGGYETQYF. J is TRBJ2-5 and V is TRBV9, with a tentative D call TRBD2 (5 bases). Per germline, CDR1 SGDLS and CDR2 YYNGEE. The CDR3 contains 13 residues. V lost 0 bases, J lost 5 bases, and 8 bases lay in between.

On this clone itself: The junction departs from the called germline gene at one end, perhaps through a read error. J is TRBJ2-3 and V is TRBV25-1, with 14 bases identical to TRBD2. Germline V gene lookup returns CDR1 MGHDK and CDR2 SYGVNS. The CDR3 extends over 15 amino acids. CDR3 in amino acids: CASSEWGLAGDMQYF. The CDR3 DNA reads TGTGCCAGCAGTGAATGGGGACTAGCGGGAGATATGCAGTATTTT.

The chain has TRBV21-1 and TRBJ1-3; TRBD1 reflects the table's D call only, with no check against the DNA. TRBV21-1 is assigned pseudogene status. The CDR3 sequence is 19 residues long. CDR3 in amino acids: CASSKDSYFNSFSGNTIYF. The CDR3 DNA sequence: TGTGCCAGCAGCAAAGACTCCTACTTTAACAGCTTCTCTGGAAACACCATATATTTT.

The V call is TRBV30, the J call TRBJ1-2, with D maybe TRBD1 (6 bases). This CDR3 spans 14 amino acids. Germline assignment: CDR1 GTSNPN and CDR2 SVGIG (reference sequence). Trimming stripped 2 bases from V and 4 bases from J, with 14 bases between. CDR3 loop: CAWSFGQGLYGYTF. Written as DNA, the CDR3 is TGTGCCTGGAGTTTCGGTCAGGGGCTCTATGGCTACACCTTC. Complete variable domain (other parts from reference TRBV30 and TRBJ1-2): SQTIHQWPATLVQPVGSPLSLECTVEGTSNPNLYWYRQAAGRGLQLLFYSVGIGQISSEVPQNLSASRPQDRQFILSSKKLLLSDSGFYLCAWSFGQGLYGYTFGSGTRLTVV.

The CDR3 loop reads CASSLAQGLSTDYEQYF. CDR3 nucleotide sequence: TGTGCCAGCAGCTTAGCGCAGGGGCTTTCCACGGACTACGAGCAGTACTTC. The chain couples TRBV7-9 to TRBJ2-7; D is possibly TRBD1 (6 bases). Germline CDR1 SEHNR, CDR2 FQNEAQ (reference sequence). This CDR3 spans 17 amino acids. Trimming removed 0 bases from V and 3 bases from J, with 18 bases in between.

This sequence joins TRBV28 and TRBJ1-4; D not resolved. The CDR3 is 15 residues long. V dropped 1 base and J dropped 5 bases, with 11 bases sitting between them. Per germline, CDR1 MDHEN and CDR2 SYDVKM. The CDR3 nucleotides read TGTGCCAGCAGTTTATATACAGAAAAAAATGAAAAACTGTTTTTT. Encoded protein: CASSLYTEKNEKLFF.

The genes are TRBV6-5 and TRBJ1-2, with D hard to call. CDR1 and CDR2 from the germline V gene are MNHEY and SVGAGI. This CDR3 spans 13 amino acids. Trimming left V 4 bases short and J 8 bases short, with 14 bases between. Here the CDR3 reads CASSSSTPWGYTF. The CDR3 DNA reads TGTGCCAGCAGTTCCTCGACCCCTTGGGGCTACACCTTC.